This T cell receptor (beta chain) originates from a study of cytomegalovirus exposure and HLA in healthy donors. Study-wide results and limits: CMV antigen specificity was confirmed in vitro for a few CMV-associated chains. Usually a TCR sequence was rare, but some public TCRs were found in many donors. Clusters of TCRs from the first cohort tended to co-occur in the 120 or so validation repertoires (as a later analysis found). Some TCR beta chains (around 180 of them) were listed as cytomegalovirus-associated.

The method was immunoSEQ multiplex PCR; TCRdb's version includes in-frame clones alone and lacks a portion of them. The profile shows under 200,000 clones, about 90% of them singletons. The germline V gene has CDR1 ENHRY and CDR2 SYGVKD. V gave up 2 bases and J gave up 0 bases, with 12 bases separating them. The CDR3 runs to 16 residues. Turning to this clone: The antigen is unknown.

This chain links TRBV10-3 with TRBJ2-3; D is unresolved. The sequence was obtained from a young woman in good health and CMV-seropositive. Sequencing input: PBMCs. The CDR3 loop is CAISENPAPSTDTQYF. CDR3 DNA: TGTGCCATCAGTGAGAATCCAGCGCCTAGCACAGATACGCAGTATTTT.